The present T cell receptor beta chain was sequenced within a study of T cell changes during pregnancy in multiple sclerosis. Data came from immunoSEQ multiplex PCR; TCRdb stores just in-frame clones and leaves some out. This sample carries approximately 33,000 clones, just over 90% of them seen once, and the ten largest clones take 0.47%. The TCR comes from a female donor with multiple sclerosis, enrolled in a pregnancy study. Sequences were derived from CD4+ T cells from peripheral blood mononuclear cells, sampled after pregnancy.

Here the CDR3 reads CASSKPSGGVTDTQYF. DNA of the CDR3: TGTGCCAGCAGCAAACCAAGCGGGGGGGTCACAGATACGCAGTATTTT. This chain connects TRBV7-3 to TRBJ2-3, with 10 bases lining up with TRBD2. The V and J ends lost 5 bases and 2 bases, in that order; junction bases with no gene match: 7. The germline V gene has CDR1 SGHTA and CDR2 FQGTGA. There are 16 residues in the CDR3. The variable domain in full, with the rest retrieved from reference TRBV7-3 and TRBJ2-3, is GAGVSQTPSNKVTEKGKYVELRCDPISGHTALYWYRQSLGQGPEFLIYFQGTGAADDSGLPNDRFFAVRPEGSVSTLKIQRTERGDSAVYLCASSKPSGGVTDTQYFGPGTRLTVL.